The 21 T cell receptor beta chains below come from one sample, sequenced in a study of blood T cell repertoires in COVID-19. Assay: immunoSEQ multiplex PCR; the TCRdb copy retains only in-frame clones and omits some. The repertoire consists of about 200,000 clones, with more than 70% occurring once and the leading ten covering about 6.6%. Sequencing was carried out using peripheral blood. These receptors all stem from a woman in her thirties or forties who had recovered from COVID-19.

This clone was observed once. The chain carries TRBV7-6 and TRBJ2-2, with 8 bases fitting TRBD1. This CDR3 is built from 16 residues. Unmatched junction bases numbered 6, after V lost 3 bases and J lost 3 bases. Per the germline V gene, CDR1 is SGHVS and CDR2 is FNYEAQ. CDR3 in amino acids: CASSLRTGRDTGELFF. The CDR3 DNA sequence: TGTGCCAGCAGCTTGAGGACAGGGCGGGACACCGGGGAGCTGTTTTTT.

The chain couples TRBV9 to TRBJ2-2; 12 positions agree with TRBD1. The trim removed 0 bases at V and 7 bases at J, leaving 4 bases unmatched. CDR3 length: 16 amino acids. Germline values: CDR1 SGDLS, CDR2 YYNGEE. The CDR3 sequence is CASSVGGTGGNGELFF. The CDR3, as DNA: TGTGCCAGCAGCGTAGGCGGGACAGGGGGCAACGGGGAGCTGTTTTTT.

The V gene is TRBV3-1 (or the pseudogene TRBV3-2), the J gene TRBJ2-3; D unclear. Germline CDR1 LGHDT, CDR2 YNNKEL (reference sequence). The CDR3 contains 13 residues. The V gene lost 5 bases and the J gene lost 0 bases, with 6 bases spanning the gap. CDR3 residues: CASSVQSTDTQYF. CDR3 nucleotide sequence: TGTGCCAGCAGCGTACAGAGCACAGATACGCAGTATTTT.

The V call is TRBV30, the J call TRBJ1-2, with 10 positions matching TRBD1. CDR1 and CDR2 from the germline V gene are GTSNPN and SVGIG (reference sequence). The CDR3 extends over 13 amino acids. V shed 2 bases and J 7 bases; nucleotides not matched to a gene: 4. For the CDR3, the DNA is TGTGCCTGGAGTCGGGACAGGGGTTTTGGCTACACCTTC. Its protein is CAWSRDRGFGYTF.

V is TRBV24-1 and J is TRBJ2-3, with a possible D match to TRBD2 (6 bases). The V end lost 4 bases, the J end lost 3 bases, and 13 bases lay between the germline ends. The CDR3 loop spans 15 amino acids. Germline-derived CDR1 and CDR2 are KGHDR and SFDVKD. In nucleotides, the CDR3 is TGTGCCACCAGTGAAATGGGGGGTGAGACAGATACGCAGTATTTT. Encoded protein: CATSEMGGETDTQYF.

This CDR3 reads CASSQAQGIQEKLFF. CDR3 DNA sequence: TGTGCCAGCAGCCAAGCACAGGGGATTCAGGAAAAACTGTTTTTT. The chain is built from TRBV3-1 (or the pseudogene TRBV3-2) and TRBJ1-4; 7 bases are shared with TRBD1. Germline V lookup: CDR1 LGHDT, CDR2 YNNKEL (reference sequence). Trimming at V came to 1 base and at J to 8 bases, leaving 7 bases not matched to a gene. The CDR3 totals 15 residues.

The CDR3 spells CSASRAGEQFF. DNA of the CDR3: TGCAGTGCTAGTCGAGCAGGTGAGCAGTTCTTC. The V gene is TRBV20-1, the J gene TRBJ2-1; no clear D. Germline V CDR1 and CDR2: DFQATT, SNEGSKA (reference sequence). The CDR3 covers 11 residues. The V and J ends lost 3 bases and 9 bases respectively, with 9 bases between them.

The chain is built from TRBV27 and TRBJ2-5; TRBD1 is a possible D gene (5 bases). The CDR3 spans 13 residues. Germline CDR1 is MNHEY and CDR2 is SMNVEV (reference sequence). Trimming removed 8 bases at V and 4 bases at J, with 14 bases between. The DNA of the CDR3 is TGTGCCAGCTCCGCGCAGGGCGGAGAGACCCAGTACTTC. It specifies CASSAQGGETQYF.

This clone was observed a single time. The V gene is TRBV4-2, the J gene TRBJ2-7, with 9 bases aligning to TRBD2. CDR1 is LGHNA and CDR2 is YNFKEQ in the germline V gene. There are 15 residues in the CDR3. Unmatched junction bases numbered 2, after V lost 1 base and J lost 1 base. The CDR3 reads CASSQASGTSYEQYF. CDR3 DNA: TGTGCCAGCAGCCAAGCTAGCGGGACATCCTACGAGCAGTACTTC.

The chain combines TRBV27 with TRBJ2-7, with D possibly TRBD1 on 6 matching bases. Germline V CDR1 and CDR2: MNHEY, SMNVEV (reference sequence). Deletions cut 5 bases from V and 2 bases from J, with 7 bases between. There are 12 residues in the CDR3. The CDR3 sequence is CASSTGPYEQYF. The DNA for the CDR3 is TGTGCCAGCAGTACAGGGCCCTACGAGCAGTACTTC.

The V call is TRBV19, the J call TRBJ1-6, with 9 nucleotides matching TRBD1. Germline V gene lookup returns CDR1 LNHDA and CDR2 SQIVND (reference sequence). The CDR3 contains 14 residues. Unmatched junction bases numbered 5, after V lost 6 bases and J lost 8 bases. Written as DNA, the CDR3 is TGTGCCAGTAGGAGGGACAGGGAGGATTCACCCCTCCACTTT. It yields the protein CASRRDREDSPLHF.

The V call is TRBV12-5, the J call TRBJ1-3; D ambiguous. Germline V gene data show CDR1 as LGHNT and CDR2 as FRNRAP. The length of the CDR3 is 17 residues. Trimming removed 3 bases at V and 0 bases at J, with 15 bases between. Written as DNA, the CDR3 is TGTGCTAGTGGTTTCCACGACTTTACTTTCTCTGGAAACACCATATATTTT. Its protein product is CASGFHDFTFSGNTIYF.

The chain uses TRBV3-1 (or the pseudogene TRBV3-2) and TRBJ2-1; maybe TRBD2 (6 bases). Trimming pared 1 base from V and 2 bases from J, leaving 9 bases between. The germline CDR1 and CDR2 sequences are LGHDT and YNNKEL (reference sequence). This CDR3 is 15 amino acids long. The CDR3 sequence: CASSQVAGPYNEQFF. Written as DNA, the CDR3 is TGTGCCAGCAGCCAAGTCGCGGGACCCTACAATGAGCAGTTCTTC.

The rearrangement links TRBV4-1 to TRBJ1-5, with no clear D. V dropped 4 bases and J dropped 6 bases, with 4 bases sitting between them. Germline V gene lookup returns CDR1 MGHRA and CDR2 YSYEKL. This CDR3 contains 11 residues. CDR3 in DNA: TGCGCCAGCAGCCCCGGTCAGCCCCAGCATTTT. Its translation is CASSPGQPQHF.

The chain has TRBV2 and TRBJ2-5, with a weak D call TRBD1 (5 bases). Germline values: CDR1 SNHLY, CDR2 FYNNEI. CDR3 length: 15 residues. The V end lost 1 base, the J end lost 1 base, and 10 bases lay between the germline ends. In DNA, the CDR3 is TGTGCCAGCAGTGAAGAGAGCAGGGTCCAAGAGACCCAGTACTTC. Residues: CASSEESRVQETQYF.

With respect to this clone: Sequence at one end of the junction differs from germline and may be a read error. The V call is TRBV3-1 (or the pseudogene TRBV3-2), the J call TRBJ2-7, with a tentative D call TRBD2 (6 bases). Looked up from germline, CDR1 is LGHDT and CDR2 is YNNKEL (reference sequence). The CDR3 covers 14 residues. The CDR3 DNA follows: TGTGCCAGCAGGCAAGGGACTTCTTCCTACGAGCAGTACTTC. Protein sequence: CASRQGTSSYEQYF.

The rearrangement uses TRBV5-1 and TRBJ1-1; the match to TRBD1 covers 11 bases. The junction had 12 bases not matched to a gene; V was cut back by 4 bases and J by 1 base. The CDR3 extends over 18 amino acids. From germline, CDR1 is SGHRS and CDR2 YFSETQ. CDR3 residues: CASSVRAGTGGGNTEAFF. DNA of the CDR3: TGCGCCAGCAGCGTAAGAGCCGGGACAGGGGGAGGGAACACTGAAGCTTTCTTT. Supplemented by reference TRBV5-1 and TRBJ1-1, the full variable domain reads KAGVTQTPRYLIKTRGQQVTLSCSPISGHRSVSWYQQTPGQGLQFLFEYFSETQRNKGNFPGRFSGRQFSNSRSEMNVSTLELGDSALYLCASSVRAGTGGGNTEAFFGQGTRLTVV.

The V call is TRBV18, the J call TRBJ2-3, with a weak D call TRBD1 (5 bases). V lost 1 base and J lost 2, with 10 bases in between. The CDR3 runs to 15 residues. CDR1 is KGHSH, CDR2 LQKENI, per germline. CDR3 bases: TGTGCCAGCTCACCACGACAGCCGTTCACAGATACGCAGTATTTT. This translates into CASSPRQPFTDTQYF. Full variable domain (rest looked up from reference TRBV18 and TRBJ2-3): NAGVMQNPRHLVRRRGQEARLRCSPMKGHSHVYWYRQLPEEGLKFMVYLQKENIIDESGMPKERFSAEFPKEGPSILRIQQVVRGDSAAYFCASSPRQPFTDTQYFGPGTRLTVL.

The chain couples TRBV24-1 to TRBJ2-2, with D possibly matching TRBD1 (5 bases). V lost 10 bases and J 0 bases, leaving 11 bases between the germline ends. Germline V CDR1 and CDR2: KGHDR, SFDVKD. This CDR3 has 14 residues. CDR3 amino acids: CATEDSSNTGELFF. The CDR3 DNA sequence: TGTGCCACAGAAGACAGTTCGAACACCGGGGAGCTGTTTTTT.

This clone was counted a single time. The V call is TRBV25-1, the J call TRBJ2-2, with D possibly matching TRBD1 (5 bases). CDR3 length: 12 amino acids. Trimming removed 8 bases at V and 7 bases at J, with 11 bases between. CDR1 MGHDK and CDR2 SYGVNS come from the germline V gene. Written as DNA, the CDR3 is TGTGCCAGCGGCCCCAGGGTCGGGGAGCTGTTTTTT. Translating gives CASGPRVGELFF.

The chain joins TRBV27 to TRBJ1-6; no reliable D call. The CDR3 consists of 13 residues. V gave up 6 bases and J gave up 10 bases, with 13 bases separating them. Germline loops: CDR1 MNHEY, CDR2 SMNVEV (reference sequence). CDR3 DNA: TGTGCCAGCAGGGGCAATCCGAAATCACCCCTCCACTTT. Its protein product is CASRGNPKSPLHF.